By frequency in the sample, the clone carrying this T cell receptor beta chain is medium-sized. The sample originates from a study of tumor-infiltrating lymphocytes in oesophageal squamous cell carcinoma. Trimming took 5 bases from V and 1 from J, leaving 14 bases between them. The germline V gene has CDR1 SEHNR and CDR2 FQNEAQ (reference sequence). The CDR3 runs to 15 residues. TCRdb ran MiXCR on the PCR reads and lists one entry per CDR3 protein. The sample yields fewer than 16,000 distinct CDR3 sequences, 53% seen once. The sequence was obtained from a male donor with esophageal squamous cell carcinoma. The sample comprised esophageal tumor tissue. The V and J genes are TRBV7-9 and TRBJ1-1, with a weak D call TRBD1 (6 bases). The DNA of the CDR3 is TGTGCCAGCAGCCCACGCGGGGGCTGGAACACTGAAGCTTTCTTT. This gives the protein CASSPRGGWNTEAFF. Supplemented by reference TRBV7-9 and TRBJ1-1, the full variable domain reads DTGVSQNPRHKITKRGQNVTFRCDPISEHNRLYWYRQTLGQGPEFLTYFQNEAQLEKSRLLSDRFSAERPKGSFSTLEIQRTEQGDSAMYLCASSPRGGWNTEAFFGQGTRLTVV.